This is a list of T cell receptor beta chains from one sample in a study of vaccination effects on CD4 cells after COVID-19. No antigen has been assigned to these receptors. Clones were sequenced by immunoSEQ multiplex PCR, and TCRdb holds only the in-frame ones, with some missing. Of tens of thousands of clones in the sample, around 70% are singletons; the top ten hold approximately 15%. The sequenced sample was CD4+ T cells from PBMCs cultured without peptide, obtained after COVID-19 vaccination. These TCRs come from a human donor who received a COVID-19 vaccine. The conserved cysteine and the conserved F or W are not part of the CDR3 here. The order of the fields is V gene, clone size, D gene, CDR3 protein. The D gene is left open where the match is weak. Clone size, where shown, is once, few, many, or a class for clones that have expanded.

TRBV5-6,medium-sized,TRBD1,ASSYWTGGSQPQH
TRBV6-2/TRBV6-3,.,.,ASNPGTWSSYEQY
TRBV2,.,.,ASSVAEEQPQH
TRBV30,few,TRBD1,AWSRIVQGNT
TRBV19,.,TRBD1,ASATGTEYSNQPQH
TRBV30,.,TRBD1,AWDRGIYT
TRBV5-4,.,.,ASREGHVYGYT
TRBV19,.,.,ASSPRSRTGDYEQY
TRBV19,.,TRBD1,ASCRDSVYNEQF
TRBV5-1,once,TRBD2,ASSLTRIISGTSEEQY
TRBV3-1/TRBV3-2,.,TRBD1,ASSQDQGTGRFYGYT
TRBV27,.,.,ASSFTYNEQF
TRBV19,few,.,ASSIDRGLAINQPQH
TRBV19,.,.,ASSIDRVGEAF
TRBV3-1/TRBV3-2,.,.,ASSQDGWEARNTEAF
TRBV5-1,.,.,ASSLGLQAKGETQY
TRBV10-3,.,.,ASQTTPNTIY
TRBV6-1,few,.,ASSEAGAEVGYGYT
TRBV4-3,.,TRBD2,ASSLGATSGGRDTQY
TRBV19,.,.,ASSLVGVRDTEAF
TRBV2,once,.,ASQEGMRTEAF
TRBV11-2,once,TRBD2,ASSPTRTSPETQY
TRBV3-1/TRBV3-2,.,TRBD2,ASSQGGGRNIQY
TRBV2,once,TRBD2,ASSSAGEETQY
TRBV15,.,TRBD1,ATSKTGISTEAF
TRBV10-1,.,.,ASPRNTNGYT
TRBV25-1,.,.,ASSESVRANSPLH
TRBV5-1,.,.,ASSLEAGTGELF
TRBV5-1,.,TRBD1,ASSRERTGGYGYT
TRBV12-3/TRBV12-4,.,.,ASTSTMNTEAF
TRBV14,.,.,ASSRRGIKRTGGNEQF
TRBV21-1,.,.,ASSKALGGGYRNEQF
TRBV20-1,.,.,SARTGSGYT
TRBV19,.,TRBD1,ASSSPGQDNSPLH
TRBV6-5,.,TRBD1,ASSYRDRGHQF
TRBV4-1,.,.,ASSQDPRDTKKGNTIY
TRBV19,few,.,ASSIRSSYNSPLH
TRBV19,.,TRBD1,ASSTTGGSTGELF
TRBV9,.,.,ASSVGMTSPLH
TRBV4-2,.,.,ASSQSSSQETQY
TRBV6-5,.,TRBD2,ASSWTSGLQETQY
TRBV6-2/TRBV6-3,.,.,ASSSQGSDAKNIQY
TRBV2,.,.,ASSLKIGSILSNQPQH
TRBV7-9,.,.,ASSLGPLSNEQF
TRBV15,.,.,ATSAYGRDNSPLH
TRBV30,.,.,AWSPSEGRAF
TRBV7-9,.,.,ASSPGDILQETQY
TRBV4-2,few,.,ASSQDEGGSQPQH
TRBV2,once,TRBD2,ASSERASGRRYEQF
TRBV2,few,.,ASSRDGLGSSGNTIY
TRBV4-1,.,.,ASSQDEGARAN
TRBV5-6,once,TRBD1,ASSLYGDRAQPQH
TRBV28,few,.,ASAGGADVYEQY